These T cell receptor beta chains were read from a single sample in a study of early stage breast cancer tumors. TCRdb's copy holds only in-frame clones and misses some; the assay was immunoSEQ multiplex PCR. This sample has approximately 11,000 clones; about two thirds occur once, and the top ten carry more than 20%. The specimen sequenced was breast tumor tissue. Source of these receptors: a person in their 40s with breast cancer. CDR3s include the opening cysteine and the closing phenylalanine or tryptophan. Fields, in order: J gene, D gene, clone size, V gene, CDR3 protein, CDR3 DNA. D genes are given only for firm matches. Clone size is stated in some rows and not others, as once, few, many or a class when expanded.

J gene: TRBJ2-7
D gene: -
clone size: -
V gene: TRBV11-3
CDR3 protein: CASSLGAGSGEQYF
CDR3 DNA: TGTGCCAGCAGCTTAGGGGCTGGGAGCGGCGAGCAGTACTTC

J gene: TRBJ2-2
D gene: TRBD1
clone size: few
V gene: TRBV19
CDR3 protein: CASQGAGELFF
CDR3 DNA: TGTGCCAGTCAGGGGGCCGGGGAGCTGTTTTTT

J gene: TRBJ1-3
D gene: -
clone size: -
V gene: TRBV30
CDR3 protein: CAWSEGSFGNTIYF
CDR3 DNA: TGTGCCTGGAGTGAAGGGAGTTTTGGAAACACCATATATTTT

J gene: TRBJ2-6
D gene: -
clone size: -
V gene: TRBV7-9
CDR3 protein: CASSLAPWRGANVLTF
CDR3 DNA: TGTGCCAGCAGCTTAGCCCCATGGAGGGGGGCCAACGTCCTGACTTTC

J gene: TRBJ1-5
D gene: TRBD1
clone size: -
V gene: TRBV6-6
CDR3 protein: CASSYPPRGPPQPQHF
CDR3 DNA: TGTGCCAGCAGTTACCCACCAAGGGGGCCCCCCCAGCCCCAGCATTTT

J gene: TRBJ2-3
D gene: TRBD2
clone size: -
V gene: TRBV5-1
CDR3 protein: CASSPTGLAGTDTQYF
CDR3 DNA: TGCGCCAGCAGCCCCACGGGACTAGCGGGTACAGATACGCAGTATTTT

J gene: TRBJ1-1
D gene: TRBD1
clone size: -
V gene: TRBV10-1
CDR3 protein: CASKIGQVLLSDVNTEAFF
CDR3 DNA: TGCGCCAGCAAGATAGGACAGGTTCTATTATCCGACGTGAACACTGAAGCTTTCTTT

J gene: TRBJ2-3
D gene: -
clone size: -
V gene: TRBV5-6
CDR3 protein: CASSLATTDTQYF
CDR3 DNA: TGTGCCAGCAGTTTAGCAACCACAGATACGCAGTATTTT

J gene: TRBJ2-7
D gene: -
clone size: -
V gene: TRBV10-1
CDR3 protein: CASSLDLRDEQYF
CDR3 DNA: TGCGCCAGCAGTTTGGACCTCCGAGACGAGCAGTACTTC

J gene: TRBJ1-5
D gene: TRBD1
clone size: -
V gene: TRBV30
CDR3 protein: CAWSKGANQPQHF
CDR3 DNA: TGTGCCTGGAGTAAGGGGGCTAATCAGCCCCAGCATTTT

J gene: TRBJ1-1
D gene: -
clone size: -
V gene: TRBV7-2
CDR3 protein: CASSLGPAAGAFF
CDR3 DNA: TGTGCCAGCAGCTTAGGTCCGGCGGCGGGAGCTTTCTTT

J gene: TRBJ1-2
D gene: -
clone size: -
V gene: TRBV6-5
CDR3 protein: CATRGEYGYTF
CDR3 DNA: TGTGCCACCCGGGGGGAGTATGGCTACACCTTC

J gene: TRBJ2-5
D gene: -
clone size: -
V gene: TRBV14
CDR3 protein: CASSPDSGETQYF
CDR3 DNA: TGTGCCAGCAGCCCCGACTCAGGAGAGACCCAGTACTTC

J gene: TRBJ2-2
D gene: TRBD2
clone size: medium-sized
V gene: TRBV2
CDR3 protein: CASSVVAGRLNTGELFF
CDR3 DNA: TGTGCCAGCAGTGTAGTAGCGGGCCGATTGAACACCGGGGAGCTGTTTTTT

J gene: TRBJ1-4
D gene: -
clone size: -
V gene: TRBV5-5
CDR3 protein: CASSWEDKDSAFPTNEKLFF
CDR3 DNA: TGTGCCAGCAGCTGGGAGGATAAGGACAGCGCCTTTCCAACTAATGAAAAACTGTTTTTT

J gene: TRBJ1-1
D gene: -
clone size: -
V gene: TRBV6-6
CDR3 protein: CASSLQQGNTEAFF
CDR3 DNA: TGTGCCAGCAGCCTTCAACAGGGGAACACTGAAGCTTTCTTT

J gene: TRBJ1-1
D gene: -
clone size: -
V gene: TRBV5-1
CDR3 protein: CASSLALRGGEAFF
CDR3 DNA: TGCGCCAGCAGCTTGGCTCTCCGGGGAGGTGAAGCTTTCTTT

J gene: TRBJ2-3
D gene: -
clone size: -
V gene: TRBV30
CDR3 protein: CAWSKAVTDTQYF
CDR3 DNA: TGTGCCTGGAGTAAGGCCGTAACAGATACGCAGTATTTT

J gene: TRBJ1-2
D gene: -
clone size: -
V gene: TRBV7-9
CDR3 protein: CASSLEAYGYTF
CDR3 DNA: TGTGCCAGCAGCTTAGAAGCCTATGGCTACACCTTC

J gene: TRBJ1-2
D gene: -
clone size: -
V gene: TRBV19
CDR3 protein: CASSIARGNYGYTF
CDR3 DNA: TGTGCCAGTAGTATAGCCCGTGGGAACTATGGCTACACCTTC

J gene: TRBJ1-2
D gene: TRBD1
clone size: -
V gene: TRBV7-9
CDR3 protein: CASSYGQGDYGYTF
CDR3 DNA: TGTGCCAGCAGCTACGGACAGGGGGACTATGGCTACACCTTC

J gene: TRBJ2-6
D gene: -
clone size: -
V gene: TRBV15
CDR3 protein: CATSKGSGANVLTF
CDR3 DNA: TGTGCCACCAGCAAGGGGTCTGGGGCCAACGTCCTGACTTTC

J gene: TRBJ2-1
D gene: TRBD2
clone size: -
V gene: TRBV7-9
CDR3 protein: CASSLVSTSGSYNEQFF
CDR3 DNA: TGTGCCAGCAGCTTAGTGTCGACTAGCGGGTCCTACAATGAGCAGTTCTTC

J gene: TRBJ2-3
D gene: -
clone size: -
V gene: TRBV29-1
CDR3 protein: CSVAEGGGDTQYF
CDR3 DNA: TGCAGCGTTGCAGAGGGAGGGGGAGATACGCAGTATTTT

J gene: TRBJ1-3
D gene: -
clone size: -
V gene: TRBV10-3
CDR3 protein: CAISDLTGLSGNTIYF
CDR3 DNA: TGTGCCATCAGCGACCTTACTGGTCTCTCTGGAAACACCATATATTTT

J gene: TRBJ1-2
D gene: -
clone size: -
V gene: TRBV5-4
CDR3 protein: CASSLVASKGVRAF
CDR3 DNA: TGTGCCAGCAGCTTGGTCGCCAGTAAGGGGGTGAGGGCCTTC

J gene: TRBJ1-1
D gene: TRBD1
clone size: -
V gene: TRBV5-6
CDR3 protein: CASSLGGGTGPEAFF
CDR3 DNA: TGTGCCAGCAGCTTGGGGGGAGGGACAGGGCCTGAAGCTTTCTTT

J gene: TRBJ2-5
D gene: -
clone size: -
V gene: TRBV5-8
CDR3 protein: CASSVGVQETQYF
CDR3 DNA: TGTGCCAGCAGCGTGGGGGTCCAAGAGACCCAGTACTTC

J gene: TRBJ2-5
D gene: -
clone size: -
V gene: TRBV12-5
CDR3 protein: CASGSLRRGVSETQYF
CDR3 DNA: TGTGCTAGTGGTTCCCTTCGCAGGGGGGTCTCAGAGACCCAGTACTTC

J gene: TRBJ1-3
D gene: TRBD1
clone size: once
V gene: TRBV7-9
CDR3 protein: CASSLGQGTGNTIYF
CDR3 DNA: TGTGCCAGCAGTCTGGGACAGGGCACTGGAAACACCATATATTTT

J gene: TRBJ1-5
D gene: TRBD1
clone size: few
V gene: TRBV7-8
CDR3 protein: CASTATGNSNQPQHF
CDR3 DNA: TGTGCCAGCACCGCGACAGGGAATAGCAATCAGCCCCAGCATTTT

J gene: TRBJ1-6
D gene: -
clone size: -
V gene: TRBV5-1
CDR3 protein: CASSEFRTYNSPLHF
CDR3 DNA: TGCGCCAGCAGCGAATTCAGGACCTATAATTCACCCCTCCACTTT

J gene: TRBJ1-3
D gene: -
clone size: once
V gene: TRBV7-2
CDR3 protein: CASSRQADSGNTIYF
CDR3 DNA: TGTGCCAGCAGCCGACAGGCCGACTCTGGAAACACCATATATTTT

J gene: TRBJ1-4
D gene: TRBD1
clone size: -
V gene: TRBV5-1
CDR3 protein: CASSLTGGRGEKLFF
CDR3 DNA: TGCGCCAGCAGCCTGACAGGGGGCAGGGGTGAAAAACTGTTTTTT

J gene: TRBJ2-7
D gene: TRBD1
clone size: -
V gene: TRBV10-1
CDR3 protein: CASSEDRVSEQYF
CDR3 DNA: TGCGCCAGCAGTGAAGACAGGGTGAGCGAGCAGTACTTC